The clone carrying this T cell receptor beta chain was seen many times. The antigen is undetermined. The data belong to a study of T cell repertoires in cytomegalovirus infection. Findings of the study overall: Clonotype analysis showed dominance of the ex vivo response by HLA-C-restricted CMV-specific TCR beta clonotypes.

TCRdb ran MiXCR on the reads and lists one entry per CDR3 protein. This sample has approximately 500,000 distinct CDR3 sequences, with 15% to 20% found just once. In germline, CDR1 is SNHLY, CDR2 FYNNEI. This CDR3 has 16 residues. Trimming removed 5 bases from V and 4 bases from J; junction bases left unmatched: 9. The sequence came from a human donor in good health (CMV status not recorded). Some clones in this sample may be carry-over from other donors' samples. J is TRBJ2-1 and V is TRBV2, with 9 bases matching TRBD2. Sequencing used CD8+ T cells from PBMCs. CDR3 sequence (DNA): TGTGCCAGCAGTCCTGAACTAGCGGGCGATTACAATGAGCAGTTCTTC. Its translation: CASSPELAGDYNEQFF. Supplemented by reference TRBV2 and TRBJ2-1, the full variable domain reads EPEVTQTPSHQVTQMGQEVILRCVPISNHLYFYWYRQILGQKVEFLVSFYNNEISEKSEIFDDQFSVERPDGSNFTLKIRSTKLEDSAMYFCASSPELAGDYNEQFFGPGTRLTVL.